This T cell receptor beta chain was recorded in a study of cytomegalovirus exposure and HLA in healthy donors. Study results and limitations: Researchers counted around 180 TCR beta chains as cytomegalovirus-associated. What a later analysis showed was that several of the most significant clusters appeared linked to common viral pathogens.

Germline CDR1 LNHNV, CDR2 YYDKDF (reference sequence). V dropped 1 base and J dropped 8; count of bases not matched to a gene: 9. This CDR3 region has 16 residues. Amplification used 60 Vbeta primers and 13 Jbeta primers. Measured with immunoSEQ multiplex PCR; TCRdb has only the in-frame clones, and not every one. The sample shows 140,000 or so clones, roughly 75% of them seen only once. Notes on this clone: Its cognate antigen is unknown.

The sample taken for sequencing was PBMCs. V and J are TRBV15 and TRBJ2-1; the match to TRBD2 covers 9 bases. The sequence derives from a female donor in good health and CMV-seronegative. CDR3 bases: TGTGCCACCAGCAGAGGACAAAGCGGGGGGATCGATGAGCAGTTCTTC. It codes for CATSRGQSGGIDEQFF. Full variable domain (outside the CDR3, taken from reference TRBV15 and TRBJ2-1): DAMVIQNPRYQVTQFGKPVTLSCSQTLNHNVMYWYQQKSSQAPKLLFHYYDKDFNNEADTPDNFQSRRPNTSFCFLDIRSPGLGDTAMYLCATSRGQSGGIDEQFFGPGTRLTVL.